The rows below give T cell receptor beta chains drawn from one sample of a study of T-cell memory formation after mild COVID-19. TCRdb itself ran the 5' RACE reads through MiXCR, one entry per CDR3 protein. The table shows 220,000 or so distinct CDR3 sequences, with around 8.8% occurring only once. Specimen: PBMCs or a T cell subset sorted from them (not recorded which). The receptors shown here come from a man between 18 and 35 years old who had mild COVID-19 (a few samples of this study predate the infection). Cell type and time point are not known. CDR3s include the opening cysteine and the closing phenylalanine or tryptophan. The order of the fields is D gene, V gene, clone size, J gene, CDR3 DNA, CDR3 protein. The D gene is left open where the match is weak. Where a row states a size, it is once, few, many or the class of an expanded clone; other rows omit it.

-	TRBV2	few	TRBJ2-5	TGTGCCAGCAACTTCTTAGGGCAGGGGAGGGCTCTGTACTTC	CASNFLGQGRALYF
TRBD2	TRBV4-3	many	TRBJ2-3	TGCGCCAGCAGCCCGGGACTAGCGGACCGCACAGATACGCAGTATTTT	CASSPGLADRTDTQYF
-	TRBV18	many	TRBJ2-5	TGTGCCAGCTCACCACCTAGGACGGAGGGGACCCAGTACTTC	CASSPPRTEGTQYF
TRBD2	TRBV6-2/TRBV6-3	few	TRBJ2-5	TGTGCCAGCAGGAGAGCCGGGACTAGCGGGGGGTCCCAGGAGACCCAGTACTTC	CASRRAGTSGGSQETQYF
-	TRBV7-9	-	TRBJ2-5	TGTGCCAGCAGCTTAGTAGGCTGGGACCAAGAGACCCAGTACTTC	CASSLVGWDQETQYF
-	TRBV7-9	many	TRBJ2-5	TGTGCCAGCTTGCCGGAGTGGGGCCAAGAGACCCAGTACTTC	CASLPEWGQETQYF
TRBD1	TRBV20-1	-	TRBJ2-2	TGCAGTGCGGTTTCAGGGGGACAAGGATCCGGGGAGCTGTTTTTT	CSAVSGGQGSGELFF
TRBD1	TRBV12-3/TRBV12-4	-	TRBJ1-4	TGTGCCAGCGCACAGGGGGCAAGGGAAAAACTGTTTTTT	CASAQGAREKLFF
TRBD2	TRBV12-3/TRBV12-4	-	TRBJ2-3	TGTGCCACCAGACTAGCGGGGGAGTCTAGCACAGATACGCAGTATTTT	CATRLAGESSTDTQYF
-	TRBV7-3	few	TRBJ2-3	TGTGCCAGCAGCAATTCGAGGGATACGCAGTATTTT	CASSNSRDTQYF
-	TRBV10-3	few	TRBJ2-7	TGTGCCATCACGAGTGGGGCCCCGGAGGAGCAGTACTTC	CAITSGAPEEQYF
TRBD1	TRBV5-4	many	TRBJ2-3	TGTGCCAGCAGCCCGACTCGACAGGGAACAGATACGCAGTATTTT	CASSPTRQGTDTQYF
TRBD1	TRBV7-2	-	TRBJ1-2	TGTGCCAGCAGCACCGGACAGGGTGGCGGCTACACCTTC	CASSTGQGGGYTF
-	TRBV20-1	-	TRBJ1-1	TGCGCAGCCGGGCCAGGGGCGAACACTGAAGCTTTCTTT	CAAGPGANTEAFF
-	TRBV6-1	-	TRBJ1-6	TGTGCCAGCAGTGAAGGTTGGGGGACTAATTCACCCCTCCACTTT	CASSEGWGTNSPLHF
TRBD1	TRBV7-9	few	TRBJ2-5	TGTGCCAGCAGCTTCCCGGGACAGGGTAGAGGGGAGACCCAGTACTTC	CASSFPGQGRGETQYF
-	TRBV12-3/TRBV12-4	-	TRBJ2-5	TGTGCCAGCAGCAAACCGGGACGCGAGACCCAGTACTTC	CASSKPGRETQYF
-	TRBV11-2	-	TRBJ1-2	TGTGCCAGCAGCGAAGGAAGGGTAGGAGGCTACACCTTC	CASSEGRVGGYTF
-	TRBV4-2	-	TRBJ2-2	TGTGCCAGCAGCCAAGATAGTCCCCACGGAAACACCGGGGAGCTGTTTTTT	CASSQDSPHGNTGELFF
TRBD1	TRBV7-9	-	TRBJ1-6	TGTGCCAGCACCCGGGACAGTTATAATTCACCCCTCCACTTT	CASTRDSYNSPLHF
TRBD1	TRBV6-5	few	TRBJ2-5	TGTGCCAGCAGCTACAGGGGAACCCAGTACTTC	CASSYRGTQYF
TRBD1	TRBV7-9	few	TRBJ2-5	TGTGCCAGCAGCCAGCGACAGGGGGTACAAGAGACCCAGTACTTC	CASSQRQGVQETQYF
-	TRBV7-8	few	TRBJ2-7	TGTGCCAGCACACCAAGGCGGGTCTCCTACGAGCAGTACTTC	CASTPRRVSYEQYF
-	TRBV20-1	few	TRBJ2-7	TGCAGTGCCCCGGGGAACTCCTACGAGCAGTACTTC	CSAPGNSYEQYF
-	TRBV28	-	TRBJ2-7	TGTGCCAGCAGTTTACCAACGGGCAGGACCTACGAGCAGTACTTC	CASSLPTGRTYEQYF
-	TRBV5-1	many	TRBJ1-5	TGCGCCAGCAGCTGGGCCGCGTGGGGGGAGTATCCCAATCAGCCCCAGCATTTT	CASSWAAWGEYPNQPQHF
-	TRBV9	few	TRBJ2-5	TGTGCCAGCAGCGTAGATGGGGGGAGAGGAGAGACCCAGTACTTC	CASSVDGGRGETQYF
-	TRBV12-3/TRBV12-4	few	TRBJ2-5	TGTGCCAGCAGTTTCGGGTTGGCAGAGACCCAGTACTTC	CASSFGLAETQYF
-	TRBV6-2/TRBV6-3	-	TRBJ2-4	TGTGCCAGCAGTTATCGGGACATTCAGTACTTC	CASSYRDIQYF
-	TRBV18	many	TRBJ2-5	TGTGCCAGCTCACCACCGGGGCCTCGGGGCGAAGAGACCCAGTACTTC	CASSPPGPRGEETQYF
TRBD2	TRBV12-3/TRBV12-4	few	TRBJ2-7	TGTGCCAGCAGCCCTGGTGGGACTAGCGGGGGGCCGGGTGCGATGCTCTCCTACGAGCAGTACTTC	CASSPGGTSGGPGAMLSYEQYF
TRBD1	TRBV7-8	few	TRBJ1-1	TGTGCCAGCAGCGTTTATATAGGGGACAGGCTGACTGAAGCTTTCTTT	CASSVYIGDRLTEAFF
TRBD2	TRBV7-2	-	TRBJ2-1	TGTGCCAGCAGCCCTCCGGGACTAGCGGGGATCAATGAGCAGTTCTTC	CASSPPGLAGINEQFF
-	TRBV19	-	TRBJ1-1	TGTGCCAGTGGGAGACAGTCGACAGAAGCTTTCTTT	CASGRQSTEAFF
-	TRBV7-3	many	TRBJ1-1	TGTGCCAGCAGCTTATATACTGACACTGAAGCTTTCTTT	CASSLYTDTEAFF
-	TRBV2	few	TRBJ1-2	TGTGCCAGCAGGGCCATGGACATACTCTATGGCTACACCTTC	CASRAMDILYGYTF
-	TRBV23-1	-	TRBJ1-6	TGCGCCAGCAGTCAATCGGGGCAGGGCTTGAGGTCACCCCTCCACTTT	CASSQSGQGLRSPLHF
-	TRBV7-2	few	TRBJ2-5	TGTGCCAGCAGCTTAAGAGGCGGGCCCCAAGAGACCCAGTACTTC	CASSLRGGPQETQYF
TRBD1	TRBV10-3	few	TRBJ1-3	TGTGCCATCAGTACAGGGGTCTACGGAAACACCATATATTTT	CAISTGVYGNTIYF
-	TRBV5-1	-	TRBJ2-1	TGCGCCAGCAGCGTCCAAGCCAGGATCAATGAGCAGTTCTTC	CASSVQARINEQFF
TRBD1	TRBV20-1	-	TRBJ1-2	TGCAGTGCTTATAGGACAGGGGTGATGGATGGCTACACCTTC	CSAYRTGVMDGYTF